These 29 T cell receptor beta chains share one sample of origin, sequenced in a study of response to subunit inactivated influenza vaccine (dated by TCRdb to the late 2010s). Library construction relied on RT-PCR. TCRdb names Illumina HiSeq 2500 as the instrument used. TCRdb itself trimmed the public reads at Q25 with fastp, ran MiXCR and retained productive beta chains. Under each unique CDR3 protein, matching rows form one entry showing the most common genes and DNA. In all, the sample holds about 530,000 distinct CDR3 sequences, and 12% of those were seen once. The top ten constitute around 9.6% of the sample. This specimen consisted of PBMCs from blood, obtained on the day of vaccination. The receptors shown here come from a man aged 45-65 years who received an inactivated influenza vaccine. Donor details come from another sample of the same person, matched by shared clones.

Only a few counts were recorded for this clonotype. The chain uses TRBV10-3 and TRBJ2-1, with D perhaps assigned TRBD1 or TRBD2 (6 bases each). Germline CDR1 ENHRY, CDR2 SYGVKD. CDR3 length: 15 amino acids. V was clipped by 3 bases and J by 7 bases, with 16 bases between them. The CDR3 reads CAISEFRERGNEQFF. In nucleotides, the CDR3 is TGTGCCATCAGTGAATTTCGGGAGAGGGGGAATGAGCAGTTCTTC.

This clonotype was picked up a small number of times. The DNA of the CDR3 is TGCGCCAGCAGTCTTCAGGGGGCTAGCACAGATACGCAGTATTTT. This gives the protein CASSLQGASTDTQYF. The chain uses TRBV4-3 and TRBJ2-3, with TRBD1 matching over 8 bases. Germline CDR1 LGHNA, CDR2 YSLEER. Losses at the gene ends were 6 bases for V and 0 bases for J; bases not matched to a gene: 5. CDR3 length: 15 residues.

At least ten counts were recorded for this clonotype. The chain recombines TRBV4-3 with TRBJ1-2, with D possibly matching TRBD1 (5 bases). Trimming cost V 1 base and J 0 bases, with 15 bases left between them. CDR1 LGHNA and CDR2 YSLEER come from the germline V gene. The CDR3 contains 17 residues. The CDR3 bases are TGCGCCAGCAGCCAAGCTGGCGGGGGGGGAACTAACTATGGCTACACCTTC. It yields the protein CASSQAGGGGTNYGYTF.

The chain carries TRBV7-9 and TRBJ1-1; D possibly corresponds to TRBD1 (5 bases). The V and J ends lost 6 bases and 1 base respectively, with 12 bases between them. The germline gives CDR1 SEHNR, CDR2 FQNEAQ (reference sequence). The CDR3 spans 14 residues. The chain's CDR3 is CASSPKGENTEAFF. The CDR3 DNA is TGTGCCAGCAGTCCAAAAGGGGAGAACACTGAAGCTTTCTTT.

The J gene is TRBJ2-1, the V gene TRBV3-1; D is perhaps TRBD1 (5 bases). Germline CDR1 LGHDT, CDR2 YNNKEL (reference sequence). The CDR3 loop spans 15 amino acids. V lost 0 bases to trimming and J lost 6 bases, with 12 bases between them. CDR3 sequence reads: CASSQDAGWVNEQFF. CDR3 sequence (DNA): TGTGCCAGCAGCCAAGACGCAGGGTGGGTCAATGAGCAGTTCTTC.

In its sample, this clonotype was seen a few times. The chain has TRBV6-1 and TRBJ2-3; either TRBD1 or TRBD2 may supply D (6 bases each). In germline, CDR1 is MNHNS, CDR2 SASEGT. The CDR3 is 14 residues long. Trimming cost V 3 bases and J 3 bases, with 10 bases left between them. This CDR3 is CASSDRGQTDTQYF. The DNA for the CDR3 is TGTGCCAGCAGTGACCGGGGGCAGACAGATACGCAGTATTTT.

The chain joins TRBV12-3 or TRBV12-4 to TRBJ1-2; possibly TRBD1 for D (5 bases). The V end lost 6 bases, the J end lost 8 bases, and 13 bases lay between the germline ends. This CDR3 contains 12 residues. CDR3 coding DNA: TGTGCCAGCAGCGGGATACCAGGGGGCTACACCTTC. Translated: CASSGIPGGYTF.

To note about this clonotype: A read error may produce the germline difference seen at one junction end. CDR3 loop: CAAGSSEQYF. The DNA of the CDR3 is TGTGCCGCAGGGTCCTCCGAGCAGTACTTC. The chain joins TRBV28 to TRBJ2-7; D is perhaps TRBD1 (5 bases). The CDR3 spans 10 residues. Germline CDR1 is MDHEN and CDR2 is SYDVKM.

The sample holds a few counts of this clonotype. The chain joins TRBV5-8 to TRBJ2-7, with 10 bases lining up with TRBD2. From germline, CDR1 is SGHTS and CDR2 YDEGEE. This CDR3 comprises 16 residues. V lost 4 bases, J lost 6 bases, and 13 bases stayed unmatched. CDR3 sequence: CASSPGLLAGVSEQYF. The CDR3 bases are TGTGCCAGCAGCCCGGGACTTCTAGCGGGAGTCTCCGAGCAGTACTTC.

This clonotype was detected a few times. This chain uses TRBV28 with TRBJ1-2; 11 positions agree with TRBD1. CDR3 size: 17 residues. Germline lookup yields CDR1 MDHEN and CDR2 SYDVKM. The J segment lost 6 bases and the V segment lost 2 bases, leaving 11 bases of the junction unmatched. CDR3 sequence reads: CASSLVSGTGGLNGYTF. The CDR3 DNA follows: TGTGCCAGCAGTTTAGTGTCCGGGACAGGGGGTCTAAATGGCTACACCTTC.

In its sample, this clonotype was seen a few times. The chain uses TRBV20-1 and TRBJ1-6; unclear D gene. This CDR3 contains 10 residues. V lost 3 bases and J lost 13, with 7 bases in between. The germline gives CDR1 DFQATT, CDR2 SNEGSKA (reference sequence). The CDR3 is CSARALPLHF. In DNA form, the CDR3 reads TGCAGTGCTAGGGCCCTGCCCCTCCACTTT.

The chain couples TRBV29-1 to TRBJ1-1, with D perhaps matching TRBD1 (6 bases). V lost 5 bases and J 4 bases, leaving 14 bases between the germline ends. Germline CDR1 SQVTM, CDR2 ANQGSEA. The CDR3 runs 13 residues. CDR3 residues: CSVYQGLGTEAFF. The CDR3 DNA follows: TGCAGCGTTTACCAGGGGCTTGGCACTGAAGCTTTCTTT.

The chain recombines TRBV7-9 with TRBJ2-7; 8 bases agree with TRBD1. CDR1 and CDR2 from the germline V gene are SEHNR and FQNEAQ (reference sequence). The trim removed 6 bases at V and 5 bases at J, leaving 15 bases unmatched. This CDR3 contains 16 residues. This chain's CDR3 is CASSLSRDRRADEQYF. DNA for the CDR3: TGTGCCAGCAGTCTTAGCCGGGACAGGCGGGCGGACGAGCAGTACTTC.

On this clonotype itself: A read error may account for a junction end that differs from germline. The J gene is TRBJ1-4, the V gene TRBV30; 9 bases fit TRBD1. The CDR3 has 14 residues. The germline gives CDR1 GTSNPN, CDR2 SVGIG (reference sequence). The DNA for the CDR3 is TGTGCCTGGAGTGTAGGACAGGGGTTCCAAAACCTGTTTTTT. Amino acids: CAWSVGQGFQNLFF.

This clonotype was observed a few times. The V gene is TRBV14, the J gene TRBJ2-1, with TRBD2 as a possible D gene (5 bases). This CDR3 is built from 16 residues. Trimming took off 0 bases at V and 6 bases at J, with 15 bases between the two ends. CDR1 SGHDN and CDR2 FVKESK come from the germline V gene. The CDR3 sequence is CASSQDRLALSNEQFF. The CDR3 DNA follows: TGTGCCAGCAGCCAAGATCGGCTAGCCCTTAGCAATGAGCAGTTCTTC. Drawing the rest from reference TRBV14 and TRBJ2-1, the complete variable domain is EAGVTQFPSHSVIEKGQTVTLRCDPISGHDNLYWYRRVMGKEIKFLLHFVKESKQDESGMPNNRFLAERTGGTYSTLKVQPAELEDSGVYFCASSQDRLALSNEQFFGPGTRLTVL.

Only a few counts were recorded for this clonotype. Here the CDR3 DNA reads TGCGCCAGCAGCTTGGAAGTCCGACGCAGTCTAAACACCGGGGAGCTGTTTTTT. Its protein is CASSLEVRRSLNTGELFF. The chain employs TRBV5-1 and TRBJ2-2; no reliable D call. The V and J ends lost 0 bases and 2 bases respectively, with 17 bases between them. The CDR3 is 18 residues long. Germline lookup yields CDR1 SGHRS and CDR2 YFSETQ.

This clonotype occurred many times. The V call is TRBV6-1, the J call TRBJ1-1; 9 bases are shared with TRBD1. CDR1 is MNHNS, CDR2 SASEGT, per germline. There are 18 residues in the CDR3. J gave up 1 base and V 5 bases, and 14 bases lay outside the gene matches. The CDR3 spells CASSPTTGTGPKNTEAFF. The CDR3 bases are TGTGCCAGCAGTCCAACTACTGGGACAGGGCCCAAGAACACTGAAGCTTTCTTT.

J is TRBJ2-7 and V is TRBV9; 9 nucleotides match TRBD1. The V segment lost 3 bases and the J segment 5 bases; nucleotides outside the gene matches: 9. Germline V lookup: CDR1 SGDLS, CDR2 YYNGEE. The CDR3 sequence is 15 residues long. The CDR3 DNA follows: TGTGCCAGCAGCGCTATGGGACAGGGAAACGACGAGCAGTACTTC. The encoded protein is CASSAMGQGNDEQYF.

The table lists this clonotype with a few counts. This sequence joins TRBV20-1 and TRBJ2-5, with 11 nucleotides matching TRBD2. The V and J ends lost 5 bases and 2 bases, in that order; junction bases with no gene match: 7. The CDR3 contains 15 residues. Germline-derived CDR1 and CDR2 are DFQATT and SNEGSKA (reference sequence). The DNA for the CDR3 is TGCAGTGCTGGCGGGACTAGCGGTGGTCAAGAGACCCAGTACTTC. This encodes CSAGGTSGGQETQYF.

The rearrangement joins TRBV12-3 or TRBV12-4 to TRBJ1-1; 8 bases agree with TRBD1. V shed 5 bases and J 7 bases; nucleotides not matched to a gene: 9. The length of the CDR3 is 14 residues. This CDR3 is CASSINGQGLEAFF. DNA of the CDR3: TGTGCCAGCAGTATAAATGGACAGGGCCTTGAAGCTTTCTTT.

This clonotype was seen ten or more times. V and J are TRBV6-2 or TRBV6-3 and TRBJ1-5; no reliable D call. The germline V gene has CDR1 MNHEY and CDR2 SVGEGT. Trimming cost V 0 bases and J 2 bases, with 11 bases left between them. This CDR3 spans 16 amino acids. CDR3 coding DNA: TGTGCCAGCAGTTACTCGGTGACACGAGGCAATCAGCCCCAGCATTTT. Its translation: CASSYSVTRGNQPQHF.

V is TRBV6-1 and J is TRBJ2-6; weak D call: TRBD1 (6 bases). CDR1 and CDR2 from the germline V gene are MNHNS and SASEGT. This CDR3 has 15 amino acids. V was shortened by 7 bases and J by 0 bases, with 10 bases between the two germline ends. CDR3 loop: CASNIGGSGANVLTF. Written as DNA, the CDR3 is TGTGCCAGCAACATAGGGGGCTCTGGGGCCAACGTCCTGACTTTC.

This clonotype was detected a few times. V and J are TRBV20-1 and TRBJ2-2, with D tentatively TRBD2 (5 bases). The V gene's germline CDR1 is DFQATT and CDR2 SNEGSKA (reference sequence). The CDR3 sequence is 18 residues long. The germline V and J ends were trimmed by 3 bases and 5 bases, with 25 bases remaining between them. The CDR3 here is CSARFGRGQRGHTGELFF. The CDR3 DNA reads as TGCAGTGCTAGGTTTGGGCGCGGGCAGAGAGGGCATACCGGGGAGCTGTTTTTT.

This clonotype appeared many times. This sequence joins TRBV20-1 and TRBJ1-2; D not resolved. This CDR3 contains 11 residues. V was cut by 6 bases and J by 7 bases, with 12 bases left in between. In germline, CDR1 is DFQATT, CDR2 SNEGSKA (reference sequence). DNA of the CDR3: TGCAGTGCAAATGACGGGAGTGGCTACACCTTC. This translates into CSANDGSGYTF.

The CDR3 spells CASSPGTASSGNTIYF. The CDR3 DNA is TGTGCCAGCAGTCCCGGGACGGCGAGCTCTGGAAACACCATATATTTT. The V gene is TRBV12-3 or TRBV12-4, the J gene TRBJ1-3; maybe TRBD1 (5 bases). Trimming left V 5 bases short and J 0 bases short, with 14 bases between. The CDR3 covers 16 residues.

The chain employs TRBV6-2 or TRBV6-3 and TRBJ1-6; no firm D call. The CDR3 totals 14 residues. The V gene's germline CDR1 is MNHEY and CDR2 SVGEGT. The V end was cut by 6 bases, the J end by 7 bases, with 13 bases between. CDR3 DNA: TGTGCCAGCAGCCCCCTTCAAGGGAATTCACCCCTCCACTTT. This sequence encodes CASSPLQGNSPLHF.

This clonotype was observed at least ten times. The chain is built from TRBV20-1 and TRBJ2-7, with a possible D match to TRBD2 (5 bases). The CDR3 extends over 13 amino acids. Germline CDR1 reads DFQATT; CDR2 reads SNEGSKA (reference sequence). V was shortened by 0 bases and J by 3 bases, with 9 bases between the two germline ends. Here the CDR3 reads CSARDAGGYEQYF. CDR3 nucleotide sequence: TGCAGTGCTAGAGATGCAGGAGGCTACGAGCAGTACTTC.

This clonotype was recorded only once. V and J are TRBV11-3 and TRBJ2-3; 7 bases map to TRBD1. The CDR3 runs 17 residues. With V trimmed by 5 bases and J by 2 bases, 13 bases remained unmatched. CDR1 SGHNT and CDR2 YENEEA come from the germline V gene. CDR3 in DNA: TGTGCCAGCAGCCTCACTGGACAGGCTGGGAACACAGATACGCAGTATTTT. This gives the protein CASSLTGQAGNTDTQYF.

This clonotype has a count of ten or more. The V and J genes are TRBV7-6 and TRBJ1-2; D call uncertain. The germline V gene encodes CDR1 SGHVS and CDR2 FNYEAQ. This CDR3 spans 15 amino acids. V was pared by 0 bases and J by 6 bases, with 14 bases between. The CDR3 region has the DNA TGTGCCAGCAGCTTAGCCGCGGCGGCGTCGGATGGCTACACCTTC. Protein: CASSLAAAASDGYTF.